These T cell receptor beta chains were read from a single sample in a study of cytomegalovirus exposure and HLA in healthy donors. TCRdb's table, derived via immunoSEQ multiplex PCR, lists solely in-frame clones and lacks some. The sample carries about 130,000 clones, approximately 80% recorded once. Sequencing used PBMCs. These receptor sequences come from a male donor in good health and CMV-seropositive. The CDR3 runs from the conserved cysteine through the conserved F or W. A D gene is named only where the DNA matches it firmly. Some rows have no size entry. The others give once, few or many, or a class for an expanded clone.

cdr3_nt cdr3_aa j_call clone_size v_call d_call
TGTGCCAGCACCCGGGACAGAGCCCTGGGCACTAATGAAAAACTGTTTTTT CASTRDRALGTNEKLFF TRBJ1-4 - TRBV2 TRBD1
TGCAGCGTTGGGACAGGGACGCTGGGGGCCAACGGCCTGACTTTC CSVGTGTLGANGLTF TRBJ2-6 - TRBV29-1 TRBD1
TGCGCCAGCAGCTTGCTCGGAACAGGGGATCAGCCCCAGCATTTT CASSLLGTGDQPQHF TRBJ1-5 - TRBV5-1 TRBD1
TGTGCCAGCAGTGAGGGCAGGGGGCTAGAGACCCAGTACTTC CASSEGRGLETQYF TRBJ2-5 - TRBV2 TRBD1
TGTGCCAGCAGTGAAGAGTGGGGGACAGGAGTTTACGAGCAGTACTTC CASSEEWGTGVYEQYF TRBJ2-7 - TRBV2 TRBD1
TGTGCCAGCTCACTAACAGGGAGGGAAACTGAAGCTTTCTTT CASSLTGRETEAFF TRBJ1-1 - TRBV6-4 -
TGTGCCAGCAGCTTGGTCCAGGGAGATACGCAGTATTTT CASSLVQGDTQYF TRBJ2-3 - TRBV5-4 -
TGTGCCAGCAGTCAGGGACAGCAAGAGACCCAGTACTTC CASSQGQQETQYF TRBJ2-5 - TRBV6-1 TRBD1
TGCGCCAGCAGCCAAGTTCCGGGACAGGGGAGGCAGTACTTC CASSQVPGQGRQYF TRBJ2-7 once TRBV4-1 TRBD1
TGTGCCAGTATAGCCACAGATACGCAGTATTTT CASIATDTQYF TRBJ2-3 - TRBV2 -
TGTGCCAGCAGTTTATCCACAGGGGGTCCCTACGAGCAGTACTTC CASSLSTGGPYEQYF TRBJ2-7 - TRBV27 TRBD1
TGCGCCAGCAGTCAATCAGGGTCAGGGGAGCCCCAGCATTTT CASSQSGSGEPQHF TRBJ1-5 - TRBV23-1 -
TGTGCCACCAGCAGAGTGGACAGGGAATTTGGAAACACCATATATTTT CATSRVDREFGNTIYF TRBJ1-3 - TRBV15 TRBD1
TGTGCCAGTAAGCCAGGGGCCGGGTACAATGAGCAGTTCTTC CASKPGAGYNEQFF TRBJ2-1 once TRBV19 -
TGTGCCAGCAGTTTAAGTAGGGGGCGCGGTGAAAAACTGTTTTTT CASSLSRGRGEKLFF TRBJ1-4 - TRBV27 TRBD1
TGCGCCAGCAGCTCCAGACTAGCGGGAGAACCCTACAATGAGCAGTTCTTC CASSSRLAGEPYNEQFF TRBJ2-1 once TRBV5-1 TRBD2
TGTTCCAGCATCTCGTTAGACAGGGGCGGGACCGGGGAGCTGTTTTTT CSSISLDRGGTGELFF TRBJ2-2 few TRBV7-9 TRBD1
TGTGCCAGCAGCCAAGGAATTAGCGGGGGGGTCGACAATGAGCAGTTCTTC CASSQGISGGVDNEQFF TRBJ2-1 once TRBV4-2 TRBD2
TGTGCCAGCAGGGAGGGGGGGGCAAGAGGGGGCTACACCTTC CASREGGARGGYTF TRBJ1-2 - TRBV6-5 -
TGTGCCAGCAGCTTGCAGGGGTCCCAGCCCCAGCATTTT CASSLQGSQPQHF TRBJ1-5 - TRBV5-8 -
TGCGCCAGCAGCCGCGCCCCTCAGGGCTCTGGAAACACCATATATTTT CASSRAPQGSGNTIYF TRBJ1-3 - TRBV5-1 -
TGTGCCAGCAGGAATGAGTACCAAGAGACCCAGTACTTC CASRNEYQETQYF TRBJ2-5 - TRBV27 -
TGTGCCATCAGTGACCAGGGGGCGCCTGGAAACACCATATATTTT CAISDQGAPGNTIYF TRBJ1-3 - TRBV10-3 TRBD1
TGTGCCATCAGTGACCCCGGACAGGGGAACACTGAAGCTTTCTTT CAISDPGQGNTEAFF TRBJ1-1 - TRBV10-3 TRBD1
TGTGCCAGCAGTTACTCGACGGGGGGTTATGGCTACACCTTC CASSYSTGGYGYTF TRBJ1-2 - TRBV6-6 -
TGTGCCAGCAGTGATGTCAACGAGCAGTACTTC CASSDVNEQYF TRBJ2-7 few TRBV2 -
TGTGCCAGCAGCCGAACAGAAAACACTGAAGCTTTCTTT CASSRTENTEAFF TRBJ1-1 - TRBV2 -
TGTGCCAGCATCCTACGCGGGACAGGGGTTGAAAAACTGTTTTTT CASILRGTGVEKLFF TRBJ1-4 - TRBV2 TRBD1
TGTGCCAGCAGTTACTCGATTGGGACAGCCTACGAGCAGTACTTC CASSYSIGTAYEQYF TRBJ2-7 - TRBV6-5 TRBD1
TGTGCCACCCTGGGCGCAGATACGCAGTATTTT CATLGADTQYF TRBJ2-3 - TRBV28 -
TGCAGCGCAAGCGCCCCTCATCTGATCAGGGTGACTTGGGAGCAGTTCTTC CSASAPHLIRVTWEQFF TRBJ2-1 - TRBV29-1 -
TGTGCCAGCAGTTTATACACGGGACTACCTGGGAGCACAGATACGCAGTATTTT CASSLYTGLPGSTDTQYF TRBJ2-3 - TRBV28 TRBD2
TGTGCCAGCAGTGAAGACGCGGGAGCGGGCAATGAGCAGTTCTTC CASSEDAGAGNEQFF TRBJ2-1 - TRBV6-1 TRBD2
TGCGCCAGCTCCCGGGTGGTCATCGCGGAGACCCAGTACTTC CASSRVVIAETQYF TRBJ2-5 - TRBV4-1 -
TGTGCCAGCAGCCAGACAGGGGATACCACTGAAGCTTTCTTT CASSQTGDTTEAFF TRBJ1-1 once TRBV5-4 TRBD1
TGTGCCAGCAGTTTAGGGACAGGGGTAAACTCTGGGGCCAACGGCCTGACTTTC CASSLGTGVNSGANGLTF TRBJ2-6 - TRBV27 TRBD1
TGTGCCAGCAGCCATGGAACCGGGACACCAACCTACGAGCAGTACTTC CASSHGTGTPTYEQYF TRBJ2-7 - TRBV14 -
TGTGCCAGCAGTTTATCGGACAGGATCTCCTACGAGCAGTACTTC CASSLSDRISYEQYF TRBJ2-7 once TRBV27 TRBD1
TGTTCCAGCAGCTTACAGGCGTCCACTGAAGCTTTCTTT CSSSLQASTEAFF TRBJ1-1 - TRBV7-9 -
TGTGCCAGCAGTGACTCGTTAGCAGGAGGAGAGGAGCAGTTCTTC CASSDSLAGGEEQFF TRBJ2-1 - TRBV6-4 -
TGTGCCATCAGTGGCGGGGGACTAGCGGAGGTGGTCACAGATACGCAGTATTTT CAISGGGLAEVVTDTQYF TRBJ2-3 - TRBV10-3 TRBD2
TGTGCCAGCAGCCGATCGGGGGGCGCTGATCAGCCCCAGCATTTT CASSRSGGADQPQHF TRBJ1-5 - TRBV6-4 -
TGTGCCAGCAGCTCCCCCGGCAGGGTGCGGTCCGGGGAGCTGTTTTTT CASSSPGRVRSGELFF TRBJ2-2 - TRBV7-2 -
TGCAGCGCCAAAGCGACGGGTACTGAAGCTTTCTTT CSAKATGTEAFF TRBJ1-1 - TRBV29-1 -
TGTGCCAGCAGTTTAGCGGGGAGGGGAAAGACCCAGTACTTC CASSLAGRGKTQYF TRBJ2-5 - TRBV27 TRBD2
TGTGCCAGCAGCAAAGGACTAGCGGACAGCACAGATACGCAGTATTTT CASSKGLADSTDTQYF TRBJ2-3 - TRBV7-9 TRBD2
TGCGCCAGCAGCTTGGTGAGGGCGAATCTCAATTCACCCCTCCACTTT CASSLVRANLNSPLHF TRBJ1-6 - TRBV5-1 -
TGTGCCAGCAGACGTTTTGCGGGACAGGGGGCTCAGCCCCAGCATTTT CASRRFAGQGAQPQHF TRBJ1-5 - TRBV27 TRBD1
TGTGCCAGCAGCCCCACCGAGGGTAAGGCCTACACCTTC CASSPTEGKAYTF TRBJ1-2 - TRBV4-2 -
TGCGCCAGCAGCCCAGTTATGCGGACAACTAATGTTAGGGAGCTGTTTTTT CASSPVMRTTNVRELFF TRBJ2-2 few TRBV5-1 -